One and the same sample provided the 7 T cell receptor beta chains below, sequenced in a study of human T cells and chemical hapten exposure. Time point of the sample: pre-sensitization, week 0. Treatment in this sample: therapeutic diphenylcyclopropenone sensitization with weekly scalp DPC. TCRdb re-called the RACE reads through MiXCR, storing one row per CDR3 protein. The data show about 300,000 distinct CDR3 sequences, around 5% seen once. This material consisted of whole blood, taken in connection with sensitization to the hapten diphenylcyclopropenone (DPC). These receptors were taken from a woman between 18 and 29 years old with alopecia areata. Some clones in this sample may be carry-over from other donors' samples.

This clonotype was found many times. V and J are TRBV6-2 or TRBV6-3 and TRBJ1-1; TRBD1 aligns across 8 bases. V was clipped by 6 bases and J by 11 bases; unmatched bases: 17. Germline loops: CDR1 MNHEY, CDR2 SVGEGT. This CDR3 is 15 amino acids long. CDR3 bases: TGTGCCAGCAGACCCTCCGGGACAGGTTTATACCGGGCTTTCTTT. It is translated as CASRPSGTGLYRAFF.

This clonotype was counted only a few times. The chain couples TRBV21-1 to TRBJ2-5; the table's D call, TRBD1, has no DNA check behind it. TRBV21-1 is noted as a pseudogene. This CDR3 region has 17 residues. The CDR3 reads CASSVPGQNNPKETQYF. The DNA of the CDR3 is TGTGCCAGCAGCGTGCCTGGACAGAATAACCCTAAAGAGACCCAGTACTTC.

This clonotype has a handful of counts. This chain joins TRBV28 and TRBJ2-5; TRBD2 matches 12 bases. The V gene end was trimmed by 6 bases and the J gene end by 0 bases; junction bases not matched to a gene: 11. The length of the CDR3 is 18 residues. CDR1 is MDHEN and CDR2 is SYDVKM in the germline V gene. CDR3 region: CASSPPGLAGGHQETQYF. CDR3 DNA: TGTGCCAGCAGCCCTCCGGGGCTAGCGGGGGGGCACCAAGAGACCCAGTACTTC. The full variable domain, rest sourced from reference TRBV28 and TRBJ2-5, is DVKVTQSSRYLVKRTGEKVFLECVQDMDHENMFWYRQDPGLGLRLIYFSYDVKMKEKGDIPEGYSVSREKKERFSLILESASTNQTSMYLCASSPPGLAGGHQETQYFGPGTRLLVL.

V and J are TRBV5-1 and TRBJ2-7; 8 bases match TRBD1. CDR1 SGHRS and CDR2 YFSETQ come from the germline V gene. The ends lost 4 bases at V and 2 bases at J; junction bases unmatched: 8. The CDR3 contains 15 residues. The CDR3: CASSPGQAHTYEQYF. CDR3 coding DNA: TGCGCCAGCAGCCCGGGACAGGCACACACCTACGAGCAGTACTTC.

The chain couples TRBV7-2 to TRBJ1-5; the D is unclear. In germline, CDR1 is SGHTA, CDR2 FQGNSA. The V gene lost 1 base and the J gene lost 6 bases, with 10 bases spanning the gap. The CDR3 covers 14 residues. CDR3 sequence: CASSLVGLGQPQHF. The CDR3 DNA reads TGTGCCAGCAGCTTAGTTGGGTTAGGTCAGCCCCAGCATTTT.

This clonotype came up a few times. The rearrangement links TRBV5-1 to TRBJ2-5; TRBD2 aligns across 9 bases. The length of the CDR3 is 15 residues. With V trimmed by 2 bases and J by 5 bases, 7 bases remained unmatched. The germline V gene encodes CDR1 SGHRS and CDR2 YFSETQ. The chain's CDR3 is CASSFSGGHSETQYF. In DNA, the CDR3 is TGCGCCAGCAGCTTTAGCGGGGGCCATTCGGAGACCCAGTACTTC.

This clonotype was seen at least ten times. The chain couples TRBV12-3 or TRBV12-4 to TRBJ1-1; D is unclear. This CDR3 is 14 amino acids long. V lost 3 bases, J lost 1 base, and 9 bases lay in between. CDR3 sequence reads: CASSFTGENTEAFF. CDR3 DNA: TGTGCCAGCAGTTTTACGGGAGAGAACACTGAAGCTTTCTTT.